The T cell receptor beta chain under discussion was sequenced for a study of metastatic and nonmetastatic thyroid tumors. Relative to its sample, this clone is medium-sized. No patient had received any treatment before thyroid surgery. Using MiXCR, TCRdb reanalyzed the PCR reads. The table records 8,000 to 8,500 clones, around 40% of them present only once. CDR3 length equals 15 residues. Germline V gene lookup returns CDR1 SGHNT and CDR2 YENEEA. The V end lost 0 bases, the J end lost 4 bases, and 13 bases lay between the germline ends. This chain joins TRBV11-3 and TRBJ2-7; tentatively, D is TRBD2 (6 bases). Source material: tumor tissue. The TCR was taken from a male donor with papillary thyroid cancer or a benign thyroid nodule (not recorded which). Some clones in this sample may be carry-over from other donors' samples. CDR3 DNA sequence: TGTGCCAGCAGCTTAGAAGGCAGGGAGGTGTACGAGCAGTACTTC. This sequence encodes CASSLEGREVYEQYF. Looking up the rest from reference TRBV11-3 and TRBJ2-7 gives the full variable domain: EAGVVQSPRYKIIEKKQPVAFWCNPISGHNTLYWYLQNLGQGPELLIRYENEEAVDDSQLPKDRFSAERLKGVDSTLKIQPAELGDSAVYLCASSLEGREVYEQYFGPGTRLTVT.